The entry below gives a single T cell receptor (beta chain) sequence along with its context. Clones were sequenced by immunoSEQ multiplex PCR, and TCRdb holds only the in-frame ones, with some missing. This table has some 200,000 clones, 70% to 90% appearing once. This entry is derived from a study of blood T cell repertoires in COVID-19. V lost 1 base and J lost 4; bases outside the gene matches: 6. Germline values: CDR1 SQVTM, CDR2 ANQGSEA. The CDR3 contains 16 residues. The sequence derives from a man aged 40-49 years with active or convalescent COVID-19. The V call is TRBV29-1, the J call TRBJ2-1; TRBD2 matches 11 bases. Material: peripheral blood. The CDR3 coding sequence is TGCAGCGTTGAAGGGGTAGCTAGCGGGGGGTACAATGAGCAGTTCTTC. Its protein is CSVEGVASGGYNEQFF.